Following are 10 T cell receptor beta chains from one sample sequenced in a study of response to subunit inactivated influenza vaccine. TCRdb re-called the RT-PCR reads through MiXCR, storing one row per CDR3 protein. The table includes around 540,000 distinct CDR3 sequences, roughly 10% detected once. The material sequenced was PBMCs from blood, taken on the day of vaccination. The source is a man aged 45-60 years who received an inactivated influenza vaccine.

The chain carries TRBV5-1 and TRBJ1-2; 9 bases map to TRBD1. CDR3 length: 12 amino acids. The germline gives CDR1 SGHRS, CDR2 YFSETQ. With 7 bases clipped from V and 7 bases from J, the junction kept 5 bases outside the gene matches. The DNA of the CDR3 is TGCGCCAGCCAGGGACAGGGAGTTGGCTACACCTTC. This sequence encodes CASQGQGVGYTF.

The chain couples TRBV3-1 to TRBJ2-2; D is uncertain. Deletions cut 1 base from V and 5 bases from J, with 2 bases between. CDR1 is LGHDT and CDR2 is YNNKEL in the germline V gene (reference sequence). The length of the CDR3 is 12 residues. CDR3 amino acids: CASSQATGELFF. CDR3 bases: TGTGCCAGCAGCCAAGCAACCGGGGAGCTGTTTTTT. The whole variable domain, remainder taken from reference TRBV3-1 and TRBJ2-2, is DTAVSQTPKYLVTQMGNDKSIKCEQNLGHDTMYWYKQDSKKFLKIMFSYNNKELIINETVPNRFSPKSPDKAHLNLHINSLELGDSAVYFCASSQATGELFFGEGSRLTVL.

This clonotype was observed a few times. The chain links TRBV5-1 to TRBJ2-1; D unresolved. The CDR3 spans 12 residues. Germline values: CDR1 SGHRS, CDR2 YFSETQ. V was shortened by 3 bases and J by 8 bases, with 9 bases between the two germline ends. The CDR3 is CASSWNIHEQFF. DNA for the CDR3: TGCGCCAGCAGCTGGAATATCCATGAGCAGTTCTTC. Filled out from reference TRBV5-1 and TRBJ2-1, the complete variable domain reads KAGVTQTPRYLIKTRGQQVTLSCSPISGHRSVSWYQQTPGQGLQFLFEYFSETQRNKGNFPGRFSGRQFSNSRSEMNVSTLELGDSALYLCASSWNIHEQFFGPGTRLTVL.

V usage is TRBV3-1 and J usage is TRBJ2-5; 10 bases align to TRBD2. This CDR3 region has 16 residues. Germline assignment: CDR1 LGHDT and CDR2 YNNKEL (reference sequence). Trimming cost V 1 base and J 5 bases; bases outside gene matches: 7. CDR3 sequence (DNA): TGTGCCAGCAGCCAAGCCTCTAGCGGGAGAGGTGAGACCCAGTACTTC. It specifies CASSQASSGRGETQYF.

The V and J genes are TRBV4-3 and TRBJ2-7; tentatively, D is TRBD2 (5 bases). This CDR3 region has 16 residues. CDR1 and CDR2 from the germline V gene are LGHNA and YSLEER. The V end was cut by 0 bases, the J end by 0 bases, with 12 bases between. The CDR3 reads CASSQDRQRTSYEQYF. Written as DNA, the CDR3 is TGCGCCAGCAGCCAAGATCGTCAGCGGACCTCCTACGAGCAGTACTTC.

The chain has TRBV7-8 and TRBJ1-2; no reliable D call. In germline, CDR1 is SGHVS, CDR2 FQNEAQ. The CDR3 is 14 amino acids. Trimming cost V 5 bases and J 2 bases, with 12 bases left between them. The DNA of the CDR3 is TGTGCCAGCAGCCAAACGGGCCGCAACTATGGCTACACCTTC. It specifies CASSQTGRNYGYTF.

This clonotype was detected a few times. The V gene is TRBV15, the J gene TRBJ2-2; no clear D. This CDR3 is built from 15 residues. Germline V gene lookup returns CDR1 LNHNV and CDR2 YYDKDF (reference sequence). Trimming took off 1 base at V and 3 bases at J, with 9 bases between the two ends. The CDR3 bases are TGTGCCACCAGCAGAGGTCTAGAGGACACCGGGGAGCTGTTTTTT. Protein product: CATSRGLEDTGELFF.

The CDR3 bases are TGTGCCAGCAGTATCTCAGGGTTGTATGAGCAGTTCTTC. Amino acid sequence: CASSISGLYEQFF. The V gene is TRBV27, the J gene TRBJ2-1, with D perhaps TRBD1 (5 bases). The V end was cut by 5 bases, the J end by 8 bases, with 13 bases between. The CDR3 is made up of 13 amino acids. Germline V gene sequence: CDR1 MNHEY, CDR2 SMNVEV (reference sequence).

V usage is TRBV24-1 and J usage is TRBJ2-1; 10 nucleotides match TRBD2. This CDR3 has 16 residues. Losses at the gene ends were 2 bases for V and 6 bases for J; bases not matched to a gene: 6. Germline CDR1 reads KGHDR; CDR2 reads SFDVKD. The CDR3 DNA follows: TGTGCCACCAGTGATTGGACTAGCGGACAGAGCAATGAGCAGTTCTTC. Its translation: CATSDWTSGQSNEQFF.

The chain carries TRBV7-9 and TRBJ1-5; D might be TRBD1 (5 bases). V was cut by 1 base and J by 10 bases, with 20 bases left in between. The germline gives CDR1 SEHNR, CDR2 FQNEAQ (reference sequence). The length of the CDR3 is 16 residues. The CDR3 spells CASSLGGAGMGHPQHF. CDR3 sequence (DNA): TGTGCCAGCAGCTTAGGAGGAGCAGGGATGGGTCACCCCCAGCATTTT.